This note documents a single T cell receptor (beta chain) sequence. Clones were sequenced by immunoSEQ multiplex PCR, and TCRdb holds only the in-frame ones, with some missing. The sample includes approximately 70,000 clones, about 90% of them seen just once. These data belong to a study of OX40 agonist ivuxolimab in advanced cancers. V lost 5 bases, J lost 2 bases, and 4 bases lay in between. CDR1 is DFQATT, CDR2 SNEGSKA, per germline (reference sequence). The CDR3 sequence is 11 residues long. The rearrangement uses TRBV20-1 and TRBJ2-1; D ambiguous. The origin of this receptor is an adult with an advanced solid tumor such as melanoma, head and neck, liver or kidney cancer. The starting material was CD4+ or CD8+ T cells sorted from blood, obtained in a trial of the OX40 agonist ivuxolimab. The CDR3 loop reads CSAGPYNEQFF. The CDR3 nucleotides read TGCAGTGCTGGGCCCTACAATGAGCAGTTCTTC.